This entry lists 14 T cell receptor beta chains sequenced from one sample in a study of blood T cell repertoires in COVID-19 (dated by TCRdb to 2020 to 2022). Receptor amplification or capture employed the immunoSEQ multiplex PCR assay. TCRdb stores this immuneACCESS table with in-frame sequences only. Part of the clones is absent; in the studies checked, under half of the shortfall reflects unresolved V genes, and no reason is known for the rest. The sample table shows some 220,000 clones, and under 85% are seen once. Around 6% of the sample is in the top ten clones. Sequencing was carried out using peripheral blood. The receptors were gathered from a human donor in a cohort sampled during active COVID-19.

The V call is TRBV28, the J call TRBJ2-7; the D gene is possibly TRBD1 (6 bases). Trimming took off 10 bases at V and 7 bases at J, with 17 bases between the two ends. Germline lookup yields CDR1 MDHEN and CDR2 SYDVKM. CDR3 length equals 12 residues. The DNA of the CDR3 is TGTGCCACGGAAGAGGCCCAGGGGGAGCAGTACTTC. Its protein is CATEEAQGEQYF. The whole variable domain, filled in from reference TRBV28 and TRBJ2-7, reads DVKVTQSSRYLVKRTGEKVFLECVQDMDHENMFWYRQDPGLGLRLIYFSYDVKMKEKGDIPEGYSVSREKKERFSLILESASTNQTSMYLCATEEAQGEQYFGPGTRLTVT.

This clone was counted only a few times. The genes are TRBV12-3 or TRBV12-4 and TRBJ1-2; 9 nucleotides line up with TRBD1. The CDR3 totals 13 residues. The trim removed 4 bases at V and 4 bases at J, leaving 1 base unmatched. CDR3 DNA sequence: TGTGCCAGCAGTTCGGGACAGGGCTATGGCTACACCTTC. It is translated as CASSSGQGYGYTF.

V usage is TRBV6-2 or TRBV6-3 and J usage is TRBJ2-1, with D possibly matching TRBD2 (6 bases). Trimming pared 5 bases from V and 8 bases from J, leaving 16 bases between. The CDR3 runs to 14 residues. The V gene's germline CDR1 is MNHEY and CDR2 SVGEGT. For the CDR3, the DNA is TGTGCCAGCAGTAAGGGCGGGAATGCCTATGAGCAGTTCTTC. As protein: CASSKGGNAYEQFF.

The CDR3 DNA reads as TGCAGCGTTCCCCAGACCCGAGGGAACACCGGGGAGCTGTTTTTT. Protein: CSVPQTRGNTGELFF. The rearrangement uses TRBV29-1 and TRBJ2-2; D unresolved. The CDR3 contains 15 residues. V was pared by 5 bases and J by 1 base, with 14 bases between. The V gene's germline CDR1 is SQVTM and CDR2 ANQGSEA.

The CDR3 loop is CASSDGQNIQYF. Here the CDR3 DNA reads TGCGCCAGCAGTGACGGTCAAAACATTCAGTACTTC. The chain links TRBV10-1 to TRBJ2-4; D is uncertain. The CDR3 is 12 residues long. Germline assignment: CDR1 WNHNN and CDR2 SYGVQD (reference sequence). Trimming removed 3 bases from V and 5 bases from J, with 5 bases in between.

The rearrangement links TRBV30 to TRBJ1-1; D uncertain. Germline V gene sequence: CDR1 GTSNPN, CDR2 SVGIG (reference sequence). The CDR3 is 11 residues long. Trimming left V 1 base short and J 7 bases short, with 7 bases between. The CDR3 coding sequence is TGTGCCTGGAGTGATCGGAGTGAAGCTTTCTTT. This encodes CAWSDRSEAFF.

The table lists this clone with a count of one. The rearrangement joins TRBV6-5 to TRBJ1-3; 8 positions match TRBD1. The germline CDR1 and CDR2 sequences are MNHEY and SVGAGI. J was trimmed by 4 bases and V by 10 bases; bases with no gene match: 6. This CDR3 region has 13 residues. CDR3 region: CATAPGGGNTIYF. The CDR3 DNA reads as TGTGCCACCGCCCCAGGGGGCGGAAACACCATATATTTT.

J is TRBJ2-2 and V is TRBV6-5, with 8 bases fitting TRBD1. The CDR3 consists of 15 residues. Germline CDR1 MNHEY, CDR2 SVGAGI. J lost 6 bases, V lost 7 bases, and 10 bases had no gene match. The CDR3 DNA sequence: TGTGCCAGCAATACCGGGACAGGTGCCCCCGGGGAGCTGTTTTTT. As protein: CASNTGTGAPGELFF.

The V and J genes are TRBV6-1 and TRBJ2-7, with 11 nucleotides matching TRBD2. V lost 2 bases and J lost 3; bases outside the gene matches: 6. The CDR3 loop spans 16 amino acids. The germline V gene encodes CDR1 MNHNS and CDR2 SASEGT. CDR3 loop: CASSELAGGYNYEQYF. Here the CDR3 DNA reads TGTGCCAGCAGTGAACTAGCGGGAGGTTATAACTACGAGCAGTACTTC.

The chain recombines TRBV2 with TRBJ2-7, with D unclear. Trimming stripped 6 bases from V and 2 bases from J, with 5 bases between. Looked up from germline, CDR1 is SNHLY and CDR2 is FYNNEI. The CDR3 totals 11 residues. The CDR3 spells CASRQTYEQYF. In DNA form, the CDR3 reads TGTGCCAGCAGACAGACCTACGAGCAGTACTTC.

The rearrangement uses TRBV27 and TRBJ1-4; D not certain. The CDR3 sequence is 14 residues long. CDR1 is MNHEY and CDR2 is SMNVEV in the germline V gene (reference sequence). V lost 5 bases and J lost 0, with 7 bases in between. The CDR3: CASSRSATNEKLFF. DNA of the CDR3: TGTGCCAGCAGTAGGAGTGCAACTAATGAAAAACTGTTTTTT.

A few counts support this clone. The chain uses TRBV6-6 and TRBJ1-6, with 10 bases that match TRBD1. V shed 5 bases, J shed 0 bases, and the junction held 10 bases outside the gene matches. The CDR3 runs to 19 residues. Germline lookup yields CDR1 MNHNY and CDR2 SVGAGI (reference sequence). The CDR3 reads CASSPKGQGSSSYNSPLHF. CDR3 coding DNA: TGTGCCAGCAGTCCCAAGGGACAGGGGTCGAGCTCCTATAATTCACCCCTCCACTTT.

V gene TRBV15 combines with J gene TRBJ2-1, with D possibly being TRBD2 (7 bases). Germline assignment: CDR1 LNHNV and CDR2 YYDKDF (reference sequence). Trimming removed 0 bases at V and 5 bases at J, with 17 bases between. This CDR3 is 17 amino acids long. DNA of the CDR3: TGTGCCACCAGCAGAGATAATTTCGGGGGGCAACACAATGAGCAGTTCTTC. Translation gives CATSRDNFGGQHNEQFF.

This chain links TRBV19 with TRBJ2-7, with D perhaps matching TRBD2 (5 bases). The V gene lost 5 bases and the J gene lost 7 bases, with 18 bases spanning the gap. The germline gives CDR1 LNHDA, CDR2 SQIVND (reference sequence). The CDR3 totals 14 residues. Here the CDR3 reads CASSVDRDPWEQYF. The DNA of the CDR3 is TGTGCCAGTAGTGTCGACCGGGATCCTTGGGAGCAGTACTTC.